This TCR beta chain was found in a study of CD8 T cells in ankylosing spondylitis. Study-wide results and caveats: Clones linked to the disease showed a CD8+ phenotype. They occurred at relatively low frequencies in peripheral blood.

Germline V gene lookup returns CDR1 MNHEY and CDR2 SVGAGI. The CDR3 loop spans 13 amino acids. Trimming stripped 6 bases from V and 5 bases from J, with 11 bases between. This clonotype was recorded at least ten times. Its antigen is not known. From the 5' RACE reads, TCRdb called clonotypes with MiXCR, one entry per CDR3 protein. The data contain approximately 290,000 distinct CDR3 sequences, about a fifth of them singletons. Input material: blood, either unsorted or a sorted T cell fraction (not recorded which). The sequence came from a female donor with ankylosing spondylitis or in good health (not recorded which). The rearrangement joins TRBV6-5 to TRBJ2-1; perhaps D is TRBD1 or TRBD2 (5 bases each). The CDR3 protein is CASRSGPHNEQFF. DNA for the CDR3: TGTGCCAGCAGGTCGGGACCACACAATGAGCAGTTCTTC.